The entry below gives a single T cell receptor beta chain sequence along with its context. Its cognate antigen is unknown. This entry comes from a study of siplizumab effects on memory and regulatory T cells. Study results and caveats: Naive T cells were seemingly more diverse than memory cells, and major contributions to the alloresponse seemed to be made by them.

The method was immunoSEQ multiplex PCR; TCRdb's version includes in-frame clones alone and lacks a portion of them. The sample has some 96,000 clones; 80% to 95% are singletons. This CDR3 contains 13 residues. Germline V lookup: CDR1 SGHTA, CDR2 FQGTGA. The germline V and J ends were trimmed by 4 bases and 2 bases, with 8 bases remaining between them. Sequenced: CD4+ T cells sorted from blood. The chain joins TRBV7-3 to TRBJ1-1, with a tentative D call TRBD1 (5 bases). The sequence came from a human donor in good health. The CDR3 DNA is TGTGCCAGCAGCTCCGGGGCTAACACTGAAGCTTTCTTT. Translated, it gives CASSSGANTEAFF.